These 16 T cell receptor beta chains were all obtained from the same sample, sequenced in a study of T cells in Graves' hyperthyroidism and ophthalmopathy. TCR beta CDR3 regions were amplified from RNA transcripts. The TCR CDR3 first-round RT-PCR relied on the HTBI primer set. Using its own MiXCR run on the multiplex PCR reads, TCRdb lists one record per CDR3 protein. The repertoire includes approximately 530,000 distinct CDR3 sequences, 20% of them detected once, and 47% sits in the top ten. The sample comprised blood. All receptors derive from a man aged 40-49 years with Graves' ophthalmopathy.

V gene TRBV20-1 combines with J gene TRBJ2-7; D gene ambiguous. Trimming stripped 0 bases from V and 0 bases from J, with 15 bases between. Germline V gene sequence: CDR1 DFQATT, CDR2 SNEGSKA (reference sequence). This CDR3 has 16 residues. The DNA for the CDR3 is TGCAGTGCTAGAGATCTTGACACCCGGTTCTCCTACGAGCAGTACTTC. Protein product: CSARDLDTRFSYEQYF.

This clonotype was seen a few times. The rearrangement uses TRBV28 and TRBJ1-6, with a possible D match to TRBD1 (5 bases). CDR1 MDHEN and CDR2 SYDVKM come from the germline V gene. The length of the CDR3 is 16 residues. V lost 7 bases, J lost 5 bases, and 18 bases lay in between. CDR3 amino acids: CASTVGGGRNNSPLHF. The CDR3 DNA sequence: TGTGCCAGCACCGTGGGCGGGGGTCGGAATAATTCACCCCTCCACTTT.

The sample holds many counts of this clonotype. The genes are TRBV2 and TRBJ1-2; 10 positions agree with TRBD1. Germline CDR1 SNHLY, CDR2 FYNNEI. CDR3 length: 14 amino acids. Trimming removed 5 bases from V and 4 bases from J; junction bases left unmatched: 4. The chain's CDR3 is CASSRDRGSYGYTF. The CDR3 DNA reads as TGTGCCAGCAGTCGGGACAGGGGATCCTATGGCTACACCTTC.

This clonotype was recorded once. The V and J genes are TRBV9 and TRBJ2-1, with D possibly being TRBD2 (7 bases). CDR1 is SGDLS and CDR2 is YYNGEE in the germline V gene. This CDR3 comprises 15 residues. V was trimmed by 4 bases and J by 2 bases, leaving 13 bases between them. In DNA, the CDR3 is TGTGCCAGCAGCCCGGGAGGACAGACCTACAATGAGCAGTTCTTC. The encoded protein is CASSPGGQTYNEQFF.

The table lists this clonotype with a few counts. This chain links TRBV28 with TRBJ1-2; D uncertain. The CDR3 loop spans 16 amino acids. Germline CDR1 and CDR2: MDHEN and SYDVKM. Trimming removed 4 bases at V and 4 bases at J, with 19 bases between. In DNA, the CDR3 is TGTGCCAGCAGTTCGGGTTCGGACTCTCTTTCCTATGGCTACACCTTC. It is translated as CASSSGSDSLSYGYTF.

This clonotype has just a few counts. The rearrangement uses TRBV6-1 and TRBJ1-1; tentative D call: TRBD1 (5 bases). The germline V and J ends were trimmed by 7 bases and 8 bases, with 11 bases remaining between them. The length of the CDR3 is 11 residues. Germline V gene sequence: CDR1 MNHNS, CDR2 SASEGT. This chain's CDR3 is CASTLGREAFF. The CDR3 DNA is TGTGCCAGCACCTTGGGGCGGGAAGCTTTCTTT.

J is TRBJ2-5 and V is TRBV27; the match to TRBD1 covers 7 bases. Germline trimming cut 4 bases from V and 2 bases from J; bases unmatched to any gene: 7. The germline CDR1 and CDR2 sequences are MNHEY and SMNVEV (reference sequence). The CDR3 spans 15 residues. CDR3 protein: CASSSDRQGQETQYF. DNA for the CDR3: TGTGCCAGCAGTTCAGACCGACAGGGACAAGAGACCCAGTACTTC.

Only a few counts were recorded for this clonotype. The chain uses TRBV27 and TRBJ2-2, with 12 bases aligning to TRBD1. V lost 7 bases to trimming and J lost 7 bases; unmatched junction nucleotides: 10. The V gene's germline CDR1 is MNHEY and CDR2 SMNVEV (reference sequence). This CDR3 is built from 16 residues. Written as DNA, the CDR3 is TGTGCCAGCACACCCCCGGGACAGGGGGCCGGCGGGGAGCTGTTTTTT. It specifies CASTPPGQGAGGELFF.

This clonotype was picked up many times. The chain is built from TRBV18 and TRBJ1-1; possibly TRBD1 for D (5 bases). V was trimmed by 1 base and J by 4 bases, leaving 10 bases between them. CDR1 is KGHSH, CDR2 LQKENI, per germline. This CDR3 comprises 14 residues. The CDR3: CASSPLQGSTEAFF. In DNA form, the CDR3 reads TGTGCCAGCTCACCACTGCAGGGATCCACTGAAGCTTTCTTT.

This clonotype occurred a few times. The rearrangement links TRBV18 to TRBJ2-1; TRBD2 matches at 7 bases. The trim removed 0 bases at V and 0 bases at J, leaving 5 bases unmatched. There are 17 residues in the CDR3. Germline V gene lookup returns CDR1 KGHSH and CDR2 LQKENI. Written as DNA, the CDR3 is TGTGCCAGCTCACCACCGAGGACTAGGAGCTCCTACAATGAGCAGTTCTTC. Amino acid sequence: CASSPPRTRSSYNEQFF.

The chain recombines TRBV20-1 with TRBJ2-5; D perhaps matches TRBD2 (7 bases). This CDR3 is built from 14 residues. Germline CDR1 reads DFQATT; CDR2 reads SNEGSKA (reference sequence). Trimming removed 3 bases from V and 4 bases from J, with 15 bases in between. The CDR3 spells CSARIGGGGETQYF. CDR3 nucleotides: TGCAGTGCTAGGATCGGCGGGGGCGGAGAGACCCAGTACTTC.

The rearrangement uses TRBV4-2 and TRBJ1-2; D perhaps matches TRBD1 (6 bases). This CDR3 region has 15 residues. Trimming took 0 bases from V and 6 from J, leaving 14 bases between them. The germline CDR1 and CDR2 sequences are LGHNA and YNFKEQ. The CDR3 region is CASSQDLQGHNGYTF. The CDR3 region has the DNA TGTGCCAGCAGCCAAGACCTTCAGGGACACAATGGCTACACCTTC.

V and J are TRBV7-3 and TRBJ1-2; D is unclear. Germline CDR1 is SGHTA and CDR2 is FQGTGA. The V and J ends lost 0 bases and 7 bases respectively, with 12 bases between them. There are 14 residues in the CDR3. The CDR3 DNA is TGTGCCAGCAGCTTAACCCCGGGGTTGGGTGGCTACACCTTC. Translating it yields CASSLTPGLGGYTF. The entire variable domain, with the rest obtained from reference TRBV7-3 and TRBJ1-2, is as follows: GAGVSQTPSNKVTEKGKYVELRCDPISGHTALYWYRQSLGQGPEFLIYFQGTGAADDSGLPNDRFFAVRPEGSVSTLKIQRTERGDSAVYLCASSLTPGLGGYTFGSGTRLTVV.

Ten or more counts support this clonotype. The CDR3 DNA reads as TGTGCCTGGAGTGTACGGGCGACTAGCGGTCTGAGGGAGCAGTACTTC. This encodes CAWSVRATSGLREQYF. The chain combines TRBV30 with TRBJ2-7, with TRBD2 matching over 9 bases. The V segment lost 0 bases and the J segment 7 bases; nucleotides outside the gene matches: 13. This CDR3 region has 16 residues. Germline CDR1 and CDR2: GTSNPN and SVGIG (reference sequence). Variable domain in full (rest from reference TRBV30 and TRBJ2-7): SQTIHQWPATLVQPVGSPLSLECTVEGTSNPNLYWYRQAAGRGLQLLFYSVGIGQISSEVPQNLSASRPQDRQFILSSKKLLLSDSGFYLCAWSVRATSGLREQYFGPGTRLTVT.

In the case of this clonotype: This may come from a read error, since a much larger clone is one base off. This sequence joins TRBV11-2 and TRBJ2-2; 10 nucleotides match TRBD2. CDR1 is SGHAT and CDR2 is FQNNGV in the germline V gene. The CDR3 runs 16 residues. CDR3 bases: TGTGCCAGCAGCCTTACTAGCGGGGTTATCGCCGGGGAGCCGTTTTTT. Protein product: CASSLTSGVIAGEPFF. Full variable domain (remainder filled in from reference TRBV11-2 and TRBJ2-2): EAGVAQSPRYKIIEKRQSVAFWCNPISGHATLYWYQQILGQGPKLLIQFQNNGVVDDSQLPKDRFSAERLKGVDSTLKIQPAKLEDSAVYLCASSLTSGVIAGEPFFGEGSRLTVL.

This clonotype occurred a few times. The chain couples TRBV6-1 to TRBJ1-1, with D maybe TRBD1 (5 bases). The germline gives CDR1 MNHNS, CDR2 SASEGT. The CDR3 length is 14 residues. V lost 7 bases, J lost 4 bases, and 16 bases lay in between. DNA of the CDR3: TGTGCCAGCAACAGAAAGGGGAGGGTCACTGAAGCTTTCTTT. Translated: CASNRKGRVTEAFF.